Below, one T cell receptor beta chain is given with its context. This clonotype was counted ten times or more. Its antigen target is currently unknown. No much larger clone exists at a distance of one base, and base qualities are not known. This entry belongs to a study of molecular identifiers for immune sequencing clone quantification (dated by TCRdb to 2017 to 2018). In terms of the full investigation: For a replicate experiment, RNA from around 20,000 or 99,000 naive CD8 T cells was divided into five aliquots, of which four were sequenced. This methods study used CD8 T cells to benchmark TCR RNA copy counting and molecular-identifier clustering-based TCR repertoire sequencing (MIDCIRS).

V and J lose 0 bases and 2 bases, and a span of 6 bases separates them. The CDR3 holds 13 amino acids from the cysteine to the phenylalanine. Only CDR3 DNA is held: 39 bases, read in frame from base 1. CDR1 and CDR2, per the germline V gene, are SGHDT and YYEEEE. The library was produced with PCR. The sample was run on a NextSeq 500. Preparation of bulk TCR libraries followed a previously described approach, with the TCR primers listed in Table S5. Purification of total RNA was performed with the Qiagen AllPrep DNA/RNA kit. Before any analysis, reads coming from multiple sequencing runs of the same library were combined into one pool. On the study's bioinformatics: Reads were retained only if an exact TCR constant sequence was present, and the retained reads were trimmed to 150 nt and grouped according to their 12-nt molecular barcodes. Reads within each barcode group were sub-clustered using a 15% Levenshtein threshold, and quality-weighted consensus sequences were constructed for each RNA molecule. Non-functional sequences were discarded, and so were lower-count sequences lying one edit away from another sequence. On the basis of fitting two negative binomial distributions, barcode sub-clusters with fewer than 20% of the maximum read count were discarded. TCRdb passed the public sequencing reads through fastp at Q25 and MiXCR, retaining productive beta sequences. CDR3 protein sequences are deduplicated, and each keeps its most common genes and DNA. The V and J calls shown here were made by TCRdb, not taken from the authors' results. This sample lists approximately 97,000 distinct CDR3 sequences; 20% to 25% were detected once. 0.85% to 0.95% of the sample belongs to the ten largest clones.

Libraries of naive CD8 T cells were generated from about 21,000 to 970,000 sorted cells, with 10%, 30% or 50% of the purified RNA used. Naive CD8 T cells, defined as CD8+CD4-CCR7+CD45RA+, were FACS-sorted into RLT Plus buffer on a BD FACSAria II. To test detection sensitivity, Jurkat RNA equal to 10 or so TCR copies was added to samples of about 18,000-1,100,000 naive CD8 T cells. CD8 T cells were enriched with RosetteSep CD8+ T Cell Enrichment Cocktail and Ficoll-Paque, followed by ACK red cell lysis. Broad study findings and their caveats: A single cell's worth of spiked-in Jurkat TCR RNA was reported detectable even among one million naive CD8 T cells. Identical TCR molecules sharing a barcode could cause highly expanded clone sizes to be underestimated. In CMV-specific effector cells, clones with more than 20 RNA copies contained over 99% of molecules, whereas in naive cells such clones contained under 1% of molecules. The naive libraries included spiked-in Jurkat TCR RNA (about ten copies' worth), and this Jurkat TCR RNA is not part of the donor repertoire. Without barcode sub-clustering, chimeric consensus sequences inflated TCR diversity; chimeras reached as high as 47%. Modeling gave about three recovered TCR RNA copies per cell versus around 10 by digital PCR, implying approximately 30% capture efficiency.

The TCR comes from a human donor in good health. Some libraries in this study had Jurkat cell RNA spiked in. The source material was naive CD8+ T cells from blood, with Jurkat cell RNA spiked in. The meaning of the sample's cell subset or site label: FACS-sorted CD8+CD4-CCR7+CD45RA+ naive T cells. The chain is made from TRBV5-6 and TRBJ2-7; the D gene cannot be named for sure. The CDR3 reads CASSLAQTYEQYF. The sequence in DNA is TGTGCCAGCAGCTTGGCTCAGACCTACGAGCAGTACTTC.